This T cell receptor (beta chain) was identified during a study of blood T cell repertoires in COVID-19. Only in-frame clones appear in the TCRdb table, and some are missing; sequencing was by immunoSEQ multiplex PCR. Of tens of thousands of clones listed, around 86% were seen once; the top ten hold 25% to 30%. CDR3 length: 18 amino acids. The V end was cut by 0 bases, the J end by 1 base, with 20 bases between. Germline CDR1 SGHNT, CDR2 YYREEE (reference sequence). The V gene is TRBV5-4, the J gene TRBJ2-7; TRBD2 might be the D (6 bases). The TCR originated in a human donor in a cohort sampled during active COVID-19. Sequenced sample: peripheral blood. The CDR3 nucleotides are TGTGCCAGCAGCTTGGGTCCTTCGGGGGTCGGCCTTTCCTACGAGCAGTACTTC. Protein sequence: CASSLGPSGVGLSYEQYF.